This entry describes one T cell receptor beta chain. The antigen is undetermined. The source of the sample is a study of STAT5B mutations in CD4+ large granular lymphocyte leukemia. Study-wide results and caveats: Higher CD4+ than CD8+ T-LGLL clonality might reflect small sample size. Without putative leukemic clones, patient CD4-sorted repertoires remained more clonal than healthy CD4+ repertoires.

Germline V gene sequence: CDR1 MNHNY, CDR2 SVGAGI (reference sequence). The length of the CDR3 is 16 residues. J lost 4 bases, V lost 6 bases, and 2 bases had no gene match. This was a survey-level run. Libraries were prepared by immunoSEQ multiplex PCR; TCRdb keeps only in-frame clonotypes and omits some of them. The sample carries about 26,000 clones, 80% to 85% recorded once. The chain recombines TRBV6-6 with TRBJ2-2, with 16 bases matching TRBD2. The TCR sequence derives from a human donor in good health. Material: CD4+ T cells from blood buffy coats. The CDR3 DNA reads TGTGCCAGCAGGGGACTAGCGGGAGGGCCCACCGGGGAGCTGTTTTTT. As protein: CASRGLAGGPTGELFF.